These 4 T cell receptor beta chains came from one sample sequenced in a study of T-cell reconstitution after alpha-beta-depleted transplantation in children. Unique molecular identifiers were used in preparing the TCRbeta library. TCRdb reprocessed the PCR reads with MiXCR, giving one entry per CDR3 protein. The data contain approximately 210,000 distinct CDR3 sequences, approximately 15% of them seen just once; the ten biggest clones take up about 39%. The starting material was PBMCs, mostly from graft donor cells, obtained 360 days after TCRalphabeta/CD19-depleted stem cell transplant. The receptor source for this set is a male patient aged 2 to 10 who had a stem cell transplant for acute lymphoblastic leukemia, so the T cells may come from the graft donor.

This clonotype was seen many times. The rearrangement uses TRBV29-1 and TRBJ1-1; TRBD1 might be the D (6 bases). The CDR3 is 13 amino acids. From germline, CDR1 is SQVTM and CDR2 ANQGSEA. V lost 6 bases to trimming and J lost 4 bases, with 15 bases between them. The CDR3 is CSVAKTQGTEAFF. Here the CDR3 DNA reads TGCAGCGTCGCCAAGACACAGGGCACTGAAGCTTTCTTT.

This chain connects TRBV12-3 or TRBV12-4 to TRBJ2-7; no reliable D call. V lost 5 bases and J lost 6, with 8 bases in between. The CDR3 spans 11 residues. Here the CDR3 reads CASSTLGEQYF. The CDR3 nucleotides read TGTGCCAGCAGTACCCTTGGCGAGCAGTACTTC.

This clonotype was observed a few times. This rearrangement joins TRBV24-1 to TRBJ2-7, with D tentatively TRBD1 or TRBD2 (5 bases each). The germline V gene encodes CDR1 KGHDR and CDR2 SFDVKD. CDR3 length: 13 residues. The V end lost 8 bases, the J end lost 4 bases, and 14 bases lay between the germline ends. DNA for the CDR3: TGTGCCACCAATCCAGGGACGAGATACGAGCAGTACTTC. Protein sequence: CATNPGTRYEQYF.

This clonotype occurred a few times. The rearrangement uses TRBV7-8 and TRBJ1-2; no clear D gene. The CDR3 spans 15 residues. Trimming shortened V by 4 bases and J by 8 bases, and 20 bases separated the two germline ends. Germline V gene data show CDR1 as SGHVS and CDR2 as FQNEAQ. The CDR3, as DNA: TGTGCCAGCAGCTCGGACCGGTTAGATGGATACGGCTACACCTTC. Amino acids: CASSSDRLDGYGYTF.